The 24 T cell receptor beta chains below were found in one sample sequenced in a study of shared clonotypes between healthy human individuals. CD45RO-negative, CCR7-positively selected cells formed the naive CD8 fraction, excluding terminally differentiated effector memory CD45RA+ cells. The data were produced by immunoSEQ multiplex PCR, yet TCRdb's version contains in-frame clones alone and is incomplete. The repertoire consists of fewer than 1 million clones, with 96% occurring once and the leading ten covering less than 0.3%. Sequenced: naive CD8+ T cells sorted from blood. The receptors come from a man aged 30-40 years in good health.

The rearrangement links TRBV5-1 to TRBJ1-2; TRBD1 is a possible D gene (6 bases). V was shortened by 4 bases and J by 0 bases, with 13 bases between the two germline ends. This CDR3 has 15 amino acids. Looked up from germline, CDR1 is SGHRS and CDR2 is YFSETQ. The CDR3, as DNA: TGCGCCAGCAGCGCAGCGGGACACACTAACTATGGCTACACCTTC. This gives the protein CASSAAGHTNYGYTF.

The V call is TRBV28, the J call TRBJ1-5; 8 nucleotides match TRBD1. Germline-derived CDR1 and CDR2 are MDHEN and SYDVKM. With 8 bases clipped from V and 0 bases from J, the junction kept 12 bases outside the gene matches. This CDR3 is 17 amino acids long. The CDR3 spells CASLRTGIRISNQPQHF. In DNA, the CDR3 is TGTGCCAGCCTGAGGACAGGGATCAGAATTAGCAATCAGCCCCAGCATTTT.

The V call is TRBV14, the J call TRBJ2-1, with 12 bases lining up with TRBD2. Trimming took 4 bases from V and 5 from J; bases not matched to a gene: 9. The germline CDR1 and CDR2 sequences are SGHDN and FVKESK. This CDR3 spans 17 amino acids. The CDR3 protein is CASSRLAGESRDNEQFF. The CDR3 DNA is TGTGCCAGCAGCCGACTAGCGGGAGAATCAAGGGACAATGAGCAGTTCTTC. The complete variable domain, with remaining parts taken from reference TRBV14 and TRBJ2-1, reads EAGVTQFPSHSVIEKGQTVTLRCDPISGHDNLYWYRRVMGKEIKFLLHFVKESKQDESGMPNNRFLAERTGGTYSTLKVQPAELEDSGVYFCASSRLAGESRDNEQFFGPGTRLTVL.

This chain connects TRBV12-2 to TRBJ2-7. TRBV12-2 is classified as a pseudogene. The CDR3 runs 17 residues. This CDR3 is CASRFGPGGEGLYEQYF. The DNA of the CDR3 is TGTGCAAGTCGCTTCGGCCCCGGGGGCGAGGGGCTCTACGAGCAGTACTTC.

This chain links TRBV2 with TRBJ1-4; 7 positions agree with TRBD1. Germline V gene data show CDR1 as SNHLY and CDR2 as FYNNEI. The V and J ends lost 7 bases and 0 bases, in that order; junction bases with no gene match: 8. The CDR3 contains 16 residues. The DNA for the CDR3 is TGTGCCAGCAACAGGGGAAGGGCCACAACTAATGAAAAACTGTTTTTT. Protein product: CASNRGRATTNEKLFF. The full variable domain, with the rest looked up from reference TRBV2 and TRBJ1-4, is EPEVTQTPSHQVTQMGQEVILRCVPISNHLYFYWYRQILGQKVEFLVSFYNNEISEKSEIFDDQFSVERPDGSNFTLKIRSTKLEDSAMYFCASNRGRATTNEKLFFGSGTQLSVL.

This sequence joins TRBV19 and TRBJ2-7; unclear D gene. CDR1 is LNHDA and CDR2 is SQIVND in the germline V gene (reference sequence). The CDR3 sequence is 14 residues long. V was shortened by 5 bases and J by 0 bases, with 11 bases between the two germline ends. CDR3 nucleotide sequence: TGTGCCAGTAGTGTGGGCGGAGCCTCCTACGAGCAGTACTTC. It specifies CASSVGGASYEQYF.

The V gene is TRBV25-1, the J gene TRBJ1-1; D unresolved. The germline CDR1 and CDR2 sequences are MGHDK and SYGVNS. V dropped 4 bases and J dropped 8 bases, with 8 bases sitting between them. The CDR3 loop spans 11 amino acids. DNA for the CDR3: TGTGCCAGCAGTGTAGGACCAGAAGCTTTCTTT. Amino acid sequence: CASSVGPEAFF.

The rearrangement links TRBV7-8 to TRBJ2-3, with 11 nucleotides matching TRBD2. The CDR3 loop spans 16 amino acids. V lost 2 bases to trimming and J lost 2 bases; unmatched junction nucleotides: 3. CDR1 and CDR2 (germline): SGHVS, FQNEAQ. In DNA, the CDR3 is TGTGCCAGCAGCTTACTGGGACTAGCGGTCACAGATACGCAGTATTTT. This translates into CASSLLGLAVTDTQYF.

V usage is TRBV19 and J usage is TRBJ1-5; TRBD1 matches 11 bases. The length of the CDR3 is 16 residues. The junction had 11 bases not matched to a gene; V was cut back by 7 bases and J by 6 bases. Germline V gene sequence: CDR1 LNHDA, CDR2 SQIVND (reference sequence). CDR3 sequence reads: CASTPDRGQRGQPQHF. The DNA for the CDR3 is TGTGCCAGTACCCCGGACAGGGGGCAGAGGGGTCAGCCCCAGCATTTT.

A single count supports this clone. The rearrangement joins TRBV28 to TRBJ1-1; the D is unclear. The CDR3 consists of 15 residues. Per the germline V gene, CDR1 is MDHEN and CDR2 is SYDVKM. V dropped 1 base and J dropped 3 bases, with 12 bases sitting between them. CDR3 residues: CASSLSPGYDTEAFF. The CDR3 coding sequence is TGTGCCAGCAGTTTATCCCCCGGATACGACACTGAAGCTTTCTTT.

Points on this clone: Different DNA sequences within this sample yield the same CDR3. The chain recombines TRBV9 with TRBJ2-2; D not certain. The CDR3 contains 10 residues. V lost 5 bases and J 9 bases, leaving 5 bases between the germline ends. CDR1 is SGDLS and CDR2 is YYNGEE in the germline V gene. CDR3 amino acids: CASSGRELFF. DNA of the CDR3: TGTGCCAGCAGTGGAAGGGAGCTGTTTTTT. Combining the CDR3 with reference TRBV9 and TRBJ2-2 gives the whole variable domain DSGVTQTPKHLITATGQRVTLRCSPRSGDLSVYWYQQSLDQGLQFLIQYYNGEERAKGNILERFSAQQFPDLHSELNLSSLELGDSALYFCASSGRELFFGEGSRLTVL.

The chain joins TRBV30 to TRBJ2-7; D is uncertain. Germline-derived CDR1 and CDR2 are GTSNPN and SVGIG (reference sequence). This CDR3 has 15 amino acids. V was clipped by 1 base and J by 2 bases, with 15 bases between them. The CDR3 loop reads CAWSAPWLRPYEQYF. The CDR3 DNA follows: TGTGCCTGGAGTGCACCATGGCTGAGACCCTACGAGCAGTACTTC.

With respect to this clone: The sample carries other DNA sequences with the same CDR3. The chain couples TRBV5-1 to TRBJ1-2; D gene unclear. Per the germline V gene, CDR1 is SGHRS and CDR2 is YFSETQ. V was pared by 0 bases and J by 1 base, with 4 bases between. This CDR3 is built from 13 residues. Here the CDR3 reads CASSLEVNYGYTF. The CDR3 DNA sequence: TGCGCCAGCAGCTTGGAAGTTAACTATGGCTACACCTTC. Full variable domain (remainder filled in from reference TRBV5-1 and TRBJ1-2): KAGVTQTPRYLIKTRGQQVTLSCSPISGHRSVSWYQQTPGQGLQFLFEYFSETQRNKGNFPGRFSGRQFSNSRSEMNVSTLELGDSALYLCASSLEVNYGYTFGSGTRLTVV.

This clone was found once. The chain carries TRBV7-2 and TRBJ1-5, with D perhaps TRBD1 (5 bases). The CDR3 is made up of 14 amino acids. V was trimmed by 0 bases and J by 10 bases, leaving 13 bases between them. Germline CDR1 is SGHTA and CDR2 is FQGNSA. Here the CDR3 reads CASSLARDSRPQHF. CDR3 DNA sequence: TGTGCCAGCAGCTTAGCGCGGGACTCCCGACCCCAGCATTTT.

The sample holds one count of this clone. The CDR3 DNA reads as TGTGCCAGCAGCGCTCTTAAGGGGACCTACAATGAGCAGTTCTTC. Amino acids: CASSALKGTYNEQFF. The rearrangement uses TRBV7-9 and TRBJ2-1, with D possibly matching TRBD1 (5 bases). Germline V gene lookup returns CDR1 SEHNR and CDR2 FQNEAQ (reference sequence). V was clipped by 5 bases and J by 2 bases, with 13 bases between them. The CDR3 runs to 15 residues.

The rearrangement joins TRBV5-1 to TRBJ2-7; TRBD2 is a possible D gene (7 bases). Germline V gene lookup returns CDR1 SGHRS and CDR2 YFSETQ. V was pared by 2 bases and J by 2 bases, with 11 bases between. CDR3 size: 14 residues. The CDR3 is CASSFRGGTYEQYF. CDR3 coding DNA: TGCGCCAGCAGCTTTAGGGGGGGAACCTACGAGCAGTACTTC.

With regard to this clone: This sample includes further DNA sequences coding for the same CDR3. This chain links TRBV9 with TRBJ1-3; D is perhaps TRBD1 (5 bases). The V end lost 2 bases, the J end lost 1 base, and 7 bases lay between the germline ends. The CDR3 is 14 amino acids. Looked up from germline, CDR1 is SGDLS and CDR2 is YYNGEE. CDR3 protein: CASSVQGSGNTIYF. Here the CDR3 DNA reads TGTGCCAGCAGCGTCCAGGGATCTGGAAACACCATATATTTT.

This clone showed up just once. The V and J genes are TRBV27 and TRBJ2-7; no reliable D call. The CDR3 is 11 residues long. The germline CDR1 and CDR2 sequences are MNHEY and SMNVEV (reference sequence). Trimming cost V 6 bases and J 6 bases, with 9 bases left between them. The CDR3 DNA is TGTGCCAGCAGCCTAAACGGCGAGCAGTACTTC. Its protein product is CASSLNGEQYF.

The V call is TRBV27, the J call TRBJ1-5; perhaps TRBD1 as D (6 bases). This CDR3 has 14 amino acids. V was pared by 4 bases and J by 5 bases, with 12 bases between. Per germline, CDR1 MNHEY and CDR2 SMNVEV (reference sequence). CDR3: CASSSGGFHQPQHF. For the CDR3, the DNA is TGTGCCAGCAGTTCCGGGGGCTTCCATCAGCCCCAGCATTTT.

The chain recombines TRBV28 with TRBJ1-2; a weak D match, TRBD1 (5 bases). The CDR3 runs to 14 residues. V lost 6 bases to trimming and J lost 7 bases, with 18 bases between them. Germline loops: CDR1 MDHEN, CDR2 SYDVKM. This chain's CDR3 is CASSTFEQVGGYTF. In DNA, the CDR3 is TGTGCCAGCAGCACTTTCGAACAGGTCGGTGGCTACACCTTC.

The chain combines TRBV29-1 with TRBJ2-5; the D gene is possibly TRBD1 (5 bases). This CDR3 comprises 13 residues. Germline-derived CDR1 and CDR2 are SQVTM and ANQGSEA. V was clipped by 0 bases and J by 4 bases, with 9 bases between them. In nucleotides, the CDR3 is TGCAGCGTTGAAGAAGGGGTCGGAGAGACCCAGTACTTC. Residues: CSVEEGVGETQYF.

In the case of this clone: One junction end does not reproduce the germline sequence, and a read error may be involved. This chain uses TRBV6-5 with TRBJ1-1; the D is unclear. This CDR3 has 14 residues. CDR1 is MNHEY, CDR2 SVGAGI, per germline. CDR3 coding DNA: TGTGCCAGTAGTTGGACCGGGAAGAACACTGAAGCTTTCTTT. This gives the protein CASSWTGKNTEAFF.

The chain has TRBV28 and TRBJ2-7, with 7 bases matching TRBD1. The trim removed 4 bases at V and 5 bases at J, leaving 2 bases unmatched. CDR1 and CDR2 (germline): MDHEN, SYDVKM. The CDR3 is 12 residues long. The CDR3 coding sequence is TGTGCCAGCAGTTCCGGGACAGACGAGCAGTACTTC. As protein: CASSSGTDEQYF. Using reference TRBV28 and TRBJ2-7 for the parts outside the CDR3, the full variable domain is DVKVTQSSRYLVKRTGEKVFLECVQDMDHENMFWYRQDPGLGLRLIYFSYDVKMKEKGDIPEGYSVSREKKERFSLILESASTNQTSMYLCASSSGTDEQYFGPGTRLTVT.

This clone was seen a single time. V is TRBV6-5 and J is TRBJ2-3; the match to TRBD2 covers 9 bases. V gave up 6 bases and J gave up 6 bases; unmatched junction bases: 10. The germline V gene encodes CDR1 MNHEY and CDR2 SVGAGI. The CDR3 spans 15 residues. In DNA form, the CDR3 reads TGTGCCAGCAGCCTCCTAGCGGGACGTCCCGATACGCAGTATTTT. It codes for CASSLLAGRPDTQYF.